One and the same sample provided the 32 T cell receptor beta chains below, sequenced in a study of chemoradiotherapy in HPV16-positive cancers. Assay used: immunoSEQ multiplex PCR; TCRdb lists only in-frame clones, some missing. The sample consists of some 2,500 clones, around 85% of them appearing once. Sequencing was performed on tumor tissue, taken from a patient who underwent chemoradiotherapy. The receptors derive from a human donor with HPV-associated anogenital cancer.

This chain joins TRBV4-1 and TRBJ1-5; 7 positions match TRBD1. The germline gives CDR1 MGHRA, CDR2 YSYEKL. J was trimmed by 2 bases and V by 8 bases; bases with no gene match: 9. The CDR3 spans 15 residues. CDR3 sequence: CASSGGFRGNQPQHF. The CDR3 DNA is TGCGCCAGCTCAGGGGGTTTTCGGGGCAATCAGCCCCAGCATTTT.

The V call is TRBV5-6, the J call TRBJ2-3; no firm D call. CDR1 is SGHDT, CDR2 YYEEEE, per germline. The CDR3 sequence is 14 residues long. V was pared by 0 bases and J by 3 bases, with 8 bases between. The CDR3 sequence: CASSLGEQTDTQYF. CDR3 coding DNA: TGTGCCAGCAGCTTGGGTGAACAGACAGATACGCAGTATTTT.

This clone has just a few counts. This chain connects TRBV7-9 to TRBJ2-1; unclear D gene. CDR3 length: 14 residues. Per germline, CDR1 SEHNR and CDR2 FQNEAQ (reference sequence). Trimming removed 5 bases from V and 8 bases from J, with 16 bases in between. The CDR3 region is CASSPVGASDEQFF. DNA of the CDR3: TGTGCCAGCAGCCCCGTCGGCGCATCGGATGAGCAGTTCTTC.

The chain links TRBV28 to TRBJ1-2; D might be TRBD1 (6 bases). This CDR3 comprises 14 residues. From germline, CDR1 is MDHEN and CDR2 SYDVKM. Trimming stripped 7 bases from V and 5 bases from J, with 17 bases between. CDR3 nucleotide sequence: TGTGCCAGCATTCCCGGTGCAGGGGATTATGGCTACACCTTC. This translates into CASIPGAGDYGYTF.

The chain joins TRBV5-8 to TRBJ2-5, with 9 nucleotides matching TRBD2. J lost 4 bases, V lost 6 bases, and 10 bases had no gene match. Germline assignment: CDR1 SGHTS and CDR2 YDEGEE. The CDR3 extends over 15 amino acids. CDR3 sequence reads: CASTPGEAGGETQYF. The CDR3 nucleotides read TGTGCCAGCACCCCAGGTGAAGCGGGAGGAGAGACCCAGTACTTC.

The chain links TRBV7-2 to TRBJ2-5; 9 bases are shared with TRBD2. The germline CDR1 and CDR2 sequences are SGHTA and FQGNSA. Unmatched junction bases numbered 7, after V lost 4 bases and J lost 4 bases. This CDR3 is 15 amino acids long. DNA of the CDR3: TGTGCCAGCAGCTACCAGCGGGGGGTGGGAGAGACCCAGTACTTC. It specifies CASSYQRGVGETQYF. The full variable domain, with the rest looked up from reference TRBV7-2 and TRBJ2-5, is GAGVSQSPSNKVTEKGKDVELRCDPISGHTALYWYRQSLGQGLEFLIYFQGNSAPDKSGLPSDRFSAERTGGSVSTLTIQRTQQEDSAVYLCASSYQRGVGETQYFGPGTRLLVL.

The rearrangement uses TRBV6-1 and TRBJ2-3, with D perhaps matching TRBD2 (6 bases). V lost 2 bases and J 5 bases, leaving 14 bases between the germline ends. The CDR3 contains 15 residues. The V gene's germline CDR1 is MNHNS and CDR2 SASEGT. This CDR3 reads CASSEYAGILDTQYF. The CDR3 coding sequence is TGTGCCAGCAGTGAATACGCGGGAATCTTAGATACGCAGTATTTT.

The chain has TRBV14 and TRBJ2-3, with 8 bases aligning to TRBD2. From germline, CDR1 is SGHDN and CDR2 FVKESK. Trimming removed 6 bases from V and 5 bases from J; junction bases left unmatched: 7. The CDR3 extends over 14 amino acids. The CDR3 DNA is TGTGCCAGCAGAAGGAGCGGGAGAGGAGATACGCAGTATTTT. Its protein is CASRRSGRGDTQYF.

This chain connects TRBV5-6 to TRBJ1-3, with D perhaps matching TRBD1 (5 bases). V was shortened by 4 bases and J by 0 bases, with 14 bases between the two germline ends. The CDR3 is 16 residues long. Germline CDR1 and CDR2: SGHDT and YYEEEE. DNA for the CDR3: TGTGCCAGCAGCCGGGGGACGGAGCACTCTGGAAACACCATATATTTT. It is translated as CASSRGTEHSGNTIYF.

This clone was observed once. J is TRBJ2-1 and V is TRBV5-1; 8 bases are shared with TRBD2. Trimming removed 4 bases from V and 10 bases from J; junction bases left unmatched: 7. Germline CDR1 is SGHRS and CDR2 is YFSETQ. The CDR3 has 13 residues. The CDR3 DNA is TGCGCCAGCAGCCCAGCGGGAGCGGGAGAGCAGTTCTTC. It specifies CASSPAGAGEQFF.

This chain uses TRBV7-9 with TRBJ2-1; D not certain. The germline V gene encodes CDR1 SEHNR and CDR2 FQNEAQ (reference sequence). Trimming stripped 1 base from V and 3 bases from J, with 7 bases between. The CDR3 is made up of 14 amino acids. CDR3: CASSLGGLYNEQFF. The CDR3 coding sequence is TGTGCCAGCAGCTTAGGTGGTCTCTACAATGAGCAGTTCTTC.

This sequence joins TRBV27 and TRBJ2-5; D is unclear. Trimming pared 5 bases from V and 2 bases from J, leaving 12 bases between. CDR1 is MNHEY, CDR2 SMNVEV, per germline (reference sequence). CDR3 length: 14 amino acids. The CDR3, as DNA: TGTGCCAGCAGTACCAGATTGGGGCAAGAGACCCAGTACTTC. Amino acids: CASSTRLGQETQYF.

The chain has TRBV6-1 and TRBJ2-6, with D possibly TRBD1 on 5 matching bases. This CDR3 has 15 amino acids. Trimming took off 2 bases at V and 2 bases at J, with 7 bases between the two ends. Germline CDR1 MNHNS, CDR2 SASEGT. In nucleotides, the CDR3 is TGTGCCAGCAGTGAATGGGGCCCTGGGGCCAACGTCCTGACTTTC. This sequence encodes CASSEWGPGANVLTF.

The chain links TRBV7-8 to TRBJ1-6; D is ambiguous. The germline V gene has CDR1 SGHVS and CDR2 FQNEAQ. V was clipped by 5 bases and J by 12 bases, with 17 bases between them. This CDR3 spans 14 amino acids. The CDR3 region is CASSPRGQDLPLHF. The CDR3 nucleotides read TGTGCCAGCAGCCCACGAGGGCAGGATCTACCCCTCCACTTT.

Comment on this clone: At one of its ends the junction is not consistent with the germline gene, which may arise from a read error. The chain employs TRBV28 and TRBJ2-4; 9 bases agree with TRBD1. Germline V gene data show CDR1 as MDHEN and CDR2 as SYDVKM. The CDR3 sequence is 12 residues long. This CDR3 reads CASSQLRGQGNF. CDR3 sequence (DNA): TGTGCCAGCAGTCAACTCCGGGGACAGGGTAACTTC.

V usage is TRBV5-1 and J usage is TRBJ1-1; D might be TRBD1 (5 bases). This CDR3 contains 14 residues. V lost 4 bases, J lost 1 base, and 11 bases lay in between. Germline V gene sequence: CDR1 SGHRS, CDR2 YFSETQ. CDR3 sequence: CASSPPQGNTEAFF. The CDR3 DNA sequence: TGCGCCAGCAGCCCCCCCCAGGGGAACACTGAAGCTTTCTTT.

The sample holds one count of this clone. V is TRBV5-3 and J is TRBJ2-6; D remains unclear. TRBV5-3 is placed among ORFs of uncertain function. V was pared by 3 bases and J by 6 bases, with 7 bases between. This CDR3 is 13 amino acids long. The chain's CDR3 is CARSYRAANVLTF. CDR3 in DNA: TGTGCCAGAAGCTATCGCGCGGCCAACGTCCTGACTTTC.

The genes are TRBV7-9 and TRBJ2-7; the D is unclear. V gave up 5 bases and J gave up 5 bases, with 16 bases separating them. Germline-derived CDR1 and CDR2 are SEHNR and FQNEAQ (reference sequence). CDR3 length equals 14 residues. The CDR3, as DNA: TGTGCCAGCAGCGCCAGTACAGTGACCCACGAGCAGTACGTC. Encoded protein: CASSASTVTHEQYV.

This clone was counted once. The chain couples TRBV5-4 to TRBJ2-3, with 9 bases identical to TRBD2. V was pared by 4 bases and J by 4 bases, with 10 bases of the junction left unmatched. Per germline, CDR1 SGHNT and CDR2 YYREEE (reference sequence). The CDR3 is 16 residues long. CDR3 protein: CASSLRTSATSDTQYF. In DNA form, the CDR3 reads TGTGCCAGCAGCCTTCGGACTAGCGCCACTTCAGATACGCAGTATTTT.

V gene TRBV29-1 combines with J gene TRBJ2-3, with 9 nucleotides matching TRBD2. CDR3 length: 14 residues. Looked up from germline, CDR1 is SQVTM and CDR2 is ANQGSEA. Losses at the gene ends were 6 bases for V and 2 bases for J; bases not matched to a gene: 6. The CDR3 region is CSVATSGLTDTQYF. The CDR3 DNA reads TGCAGCGTCGCGACTAGCGGACTCACAGATACGCAGTATTTT.

The V call is TRBV5-5, the J call TRBJ2-5, with TRBD2 identical over 8 bases. CDR1 is SGHKS and CDR2 is YYEKEE in the germline V gene (reference sequence). The junction had 12 bases not matched to a gene; V was cut back by 0 bases and J by 2 bases. This CDR3 spans 18 amino acids. Here the CDR3 reads CASSLASGFPSFQETQYF. The CDR3 nucleotides are TGTGCCAGCAGCTTGGCTAGCGGGTTTCCCTCATTTCAAGAGACCCAGTACTTC.

V and J are TRBV25-1 and TRBJ2-7; the match to TRBD2 covers 7 bases. V lost 8 bases to trimming and J lost 2 bases; unmatched junction nucleotides: 12. CDR3 length: 15 amino acids. Germline CDR1 and CDR2: MGHDK and SYGVNS. Here the CDR3 reads CASAETTSRTYEQYF. The DNA of the CDR3 is TGTGCCAGCGCCGAAACGACTAGCCGAACCTACGAGCAGTACTTC.

The V and J genes are TRBV27 and TRBJ1-2; 8 positions match TRBD1. V was pared by 8 bases and J by 4 bases, with 12 bases of the junction left unmatched. Germline V lookup: CDR1 MNHEY, CDR2 SMNVEV (reference sequence). The CDR3 length is 15 residues. The CDR3 coding sequence is TGTGCCAGCGGATCGGGAACAGGGGGACGCTATGGCTACACCTTC. Translated: CASGSGTGGRYGYTF.

This rearrangement joins TRBV30 to TRBJ2-3; D tentatively fits TRBD1 or TRBD2 (5 bases each). V lost 5 bases and J 4 bases, leaving 19 bases between the germline ends. Germline-derived CDR1 and CDR2 are GTSNPN and SVGIG (reference sequence). This CDR3 contains 15 residues. Written as DNA, the CDR3 is TGTGCCTGGGAAGTAGGGACCAAACGGGCAGATACGCAGTATTTT. This encodes CAWEVGTKRADTQYF.

This CDR3 is CASSYSQGIGTEAFF. In DNA, the CDR3 is TGTGCCAGCAGTTACTCACAGGGAATCGGAACTGAAGCTTTCTTT. The chain joins TRBV6-5 to TRBJ1-1; the D gene is possibly TRBD1 (6 bases). The CDR3 extends over 15 amino acids. Trimming cost V 0 bases and J 5 bases, with 13 bases left between them. Germline loops: CDR1 MNHEY, CDR2 SVGAGI.

V gene TRBV12-2 combines with J gene TRBJ2-3; no DNA check was done on the table's D call, TRBD1. TRBV12-2 is a known pseudogene. The CDR3 runs to 16 residues. The CDR3 loop is CASRRPQGADLVTQYF. The CDR3 region has the DNA TGTGCAAGTCGCCGCCCCCAGGGGGCCGACCTGGTGACGCAGTATTTT.

V and J are TRBV19 and TRBJ2-1, with D tentatively TRBD1 or TRBD2 (5 bases each). This CDR3 contains 14 residues. V shed 7 bases and J shed 0 bases, with 10 bases lying between them. Germline V lookup: CDR1 LNHDA, CDR2 SQIVND (reference sequence). CDR3 in DNA: TGTGCCAGTACCTGGGGGAACTCCTACAATGAGCAGTTCTTC. Protein product: CASTWGNSYNEQFF. Based on the CDR3 plus reference TRBV19 and TRBJ2-1, the full variable domain is DGGITQSPKYLFRKEGQNVTLSCEQNLNHDAMYWYRQDPGQGLRLIYYSQIVNDFQKGDIAEGYSVSREKKESFPLTVTSAQKNPTAFYLCASTWGNSYNEQFFGPGTRLTVL.

The rearrangement uses TRBV29-1 and TRBJ1-2, with D possibly matching TRBD1 (5 bases). The CDR3 is 13 residues long. The V and J ends lost 7 bases and 3 bases respectively, with 15 bases between them. Germline V gene lookup returns CDR1 SQVTM and CDR2 ANQGSEA. In DNA, the CDR3 is TGCAGCGGCAAAGATGGGACTGACTATGGCTACACCTTC. Encoded protein: CSGKDGTDYGYTF.

The J gene is TRBJ1-1, the V gene TRBV5-1; no reliable D call. The ends were cut back, 1 base at V and 3 bases at J, with 7 bases in the middle. Germline V gives CDR1 SGHRS, CDR2 YFSETQ. The CDR3 is 13 amino acids. The CDR3 region is CASSLSWDTEAFF. DNA for the CDR3: TGCGCCAGCAGCTTGAGTTGGGACACTGAAGCTTTCTTT.

The genes are TRBV20-1 and TRBJ2-7; D uncertain. Germline CDR1 reads DFQATT; CDR2 reads SNEGSKA (reference sequence). The length of the CDR3 is 11 residues. V was cut by 5 bases and J by 7 bases, with 12 bases left in between. The CDR3 DNA reads as TGCAGTGCTCCCTTGTTTGGGGAGCAGTACTTC. Its translation is CSAPLFGEQYF.

This clone was seen a few times. The V gene is TRBV30, the J gene TRBJ1-4; D ambiguous. The V end was cut by 3 bases, the J end by 8 bases, with 13 bases between. CDR1 GTSNPN and CDR2 SVGIG come from the germline V gene (reference sequence). CDR3 length: 13 residues. The CDR3 nucleotides are TGTGCCTGGAGCGCTGGGAGTGACGAAAAACTGTTTTTT. Amino acids: CAWSAGSDEKLFF.

V usage is TRBV7-6 and J usage is TRBJ1-1; possible D gene TRBD1, 6 bases. Germline V gene sequence: CDR1 SGHVS, CDR2 FNYEAQ. V lost 3 bases and J lost 0, with 20 bases in between. The length of the CDR3 is 18 residues. CDR3: CASSFDSMTGHLNTEAFF. The CDR3 DNA is TGTGCCAGCAGCTTTGATTCCATGACGGGACACTTGAACACTGAAGCTTTCTTT.